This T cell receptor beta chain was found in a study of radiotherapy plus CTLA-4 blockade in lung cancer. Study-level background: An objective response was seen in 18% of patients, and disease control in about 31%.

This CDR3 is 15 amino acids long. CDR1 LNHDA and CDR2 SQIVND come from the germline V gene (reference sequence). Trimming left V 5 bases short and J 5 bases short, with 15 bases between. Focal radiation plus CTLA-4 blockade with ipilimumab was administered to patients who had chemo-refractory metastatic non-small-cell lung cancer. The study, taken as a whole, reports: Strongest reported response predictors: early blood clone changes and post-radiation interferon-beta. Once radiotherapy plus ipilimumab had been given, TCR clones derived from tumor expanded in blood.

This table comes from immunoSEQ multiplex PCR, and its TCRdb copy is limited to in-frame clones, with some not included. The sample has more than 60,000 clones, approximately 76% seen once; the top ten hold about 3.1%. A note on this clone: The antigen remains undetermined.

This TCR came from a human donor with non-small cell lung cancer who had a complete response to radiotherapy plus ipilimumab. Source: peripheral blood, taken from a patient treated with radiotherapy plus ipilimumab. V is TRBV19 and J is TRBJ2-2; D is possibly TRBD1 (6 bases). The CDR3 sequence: CASSPDRLETGELFF. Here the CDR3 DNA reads TGTGCCAGTAGTCCTGACAGGTTGGAAACCGGGGAGCTGTTTTTT.